What follows are 5 T cell receptor beta chains derived from one specimen sequenced in a study of blood T cell repertoires in COVID-19. Assay: immunoSEQ multiplex PCR; the TCRdb copy retains only in-frame clones and omits some. The table records about 300,000 clones, around 85% of them present only once. Sequencing was performed on PBMCs or T cells enriched from blood (not recorded which). These receptors originate from a woman in her 30s who had been exposed to COVID-19.

The V call is TRBV1, the J call TRBJ2-7; the D call TRBD2 from the table was never checked on the DNA. TRBV1 is termed a pseudogene. This CDR3 is 12 amino acids long. CDR3 DNA: TGCACCAGCAGCCAAGAATCTTCGGAGCAGTACTTC. It codes for CTSSQESSEQYF.

The rearrangement uses TRBV19 and TRBJ2-1; D possibly corresponds to TRBD1 (6 bases). The CDR3 loop spans 16 amino acids. Germline V gene lookup returns CDR1 LNHDA and CDR2 SQIVND (reference sequence). V lost 8 bases, J lost 4 bases, and 21 bases lay in between. CDR3 protein: CASSIRRGQIYNEQFF. Here the CDR3 DNA reads TGTGCCAGTTCGATACGAAGAGGACAGATATACAATGAGCAGTTCTTC.

The chain has TRBV10-3 and TRBJ2-5, with 8 bases aligning to TRBD2. CDR3 length: 14 amino acids. Germline V CDR1 and CDR2: ENHRY, SYGVKD. The V and J ends lost 6 bases and 4 bases, in that order; junction bases with no gene match: 7. Here the CDR3 reads CAIRETSARETQYF. The CDR3 DNA follows: TGTGCCATCAGGGAGACTAGCGCTAGAGAGACCCAGTACTTC.

This chain connects TRBV18 to TRBJ2-5, with 9 bases fitting TRBD1. Per the germline V gene, CDR1 is KGHSH and CDR2 is LQKENI. This CDR3 contains 14 residues. V trimming: 0 bases; J trimming: 4 bases; junction bases outside the gene matches: 0. CDR3 sequence (DNA): TGTGCCAGCTCACCACCGGGACAGGGAGAGACCCAGTACTTC. Translation gives CASSPPGQGETQYF. The complete variable domain, with remaining parts taken from reference TRBV18 and TRBJ2-5, reads NAGVMQNPRHLVRRRGQEARLRCSPMKGHSHVYWYRQLPEEGLKFMVYLQKENIIDESGMPKERFSAEFPKEGPSILRIQQVVRGDSAAYFCASSPPGQGETQYFGPGTRLLVL.

The chain links TRBV11-1 to TRBJ1-2; D remains unclear. Trimming pared 5 bases from V and 8 bases from J, leaving 9 bases between. CDR1 and CDR2 (germline): SGHAT, FQDESV (reference sequence). CDR3 length: 11 amino acids. The CDR3: CASSTGKGYTF. The CDR3 bases are TGTGCCAGCAGCACCGGGAAAGGCTACACCTTC.